Listed below are T cell receptor beta chains from one sample, sequenced in a study of OX40 agonist ivuxolimab in advanced cancers. Generated by immunoSEQ multiplex PCR, the TCRdb table keeps only in-frame clones and is missing some. The repertoire holds just under 80,000 clones, with roughly 90% as singletons. Specimen: CD4+ or CD8+ T cells sorted from blood, collected in a trial of the OX40 agonist ivuxolimab. All receptors derive from an adult with an advanced solid tumor such as melanoma, head and neck, liver or kidney cancer. CDR3s include the opening cysteine and the closing phenylalanine or tryptophan. D genes are given only for firm matches.

D	V	J	CDR3
NA	TRBV18	TRBJ2-2	CASSPIAEHTGELFF
TRBD1	TRBV5-1	TRBJ1-1	CASSPGQDHTEAFF
TRBD2	TRBV19	TRBJ2-2	CASRASGRTLAGELFF
NA	TRBV5-1	TRBJ1-1	CASSVPSENTEAFF
NA	TRBV10-2	TRBJ2-3	CASSESRTTTVSSTDTQYF
NA	TRBV7-9	TRBJ2-3	CASTERAGGEEYF
NA	TRBV19	TRBJ1-1	CASNSWTVNTEAFF
TRBD1	TRBV11-3	TRBJ1-2	CASSTPSQGAGGYTF
NA	TRBV10-1	TRBJ2-5	CASSLTGLQETQYF
NA	TRBV7-2	TRBJ1-5	CASSLSSINQPQHF
TRBD2	TRBV11-3	TRBJ2-5	CASSLGFLAGDQETQYF
TRBD1	TRBV18	TRBJ1-2	CASSPLTGGTNYGYTF
NA	TRBV4-1	TRBJ2-7	CASSQDRVQPIDEQYF
TRBD2	TRBV5-6	TRBJ2-2	CASSLGLAVNTGELFF
NA	TRBV6-1	TRBJ1-2	CASVRAVNYGYTF
TRBD1	TRBV19	TRBJ1-6	CASSTRDRGNSPLHF
NA	TRBV19	TRBJ2-1	CASHGFGGKSDEQFF
NA	TRBV25-1	TRBJ1-2	CASSDAGRNYGYTF
NA	TRBV11-2	TRBJ2-1	CASSAGSTEQFF
NA	TRBV5-1	TRBJ2-3	CASSQSSFKGDTQYF
NA	TRBV7-9	TRBJ1-2	CASSRSDGGYTF
NA	TRBV12-2	TRBJ2-7	CASRLAAGEYF
NA	TRBV6-5	TRBJ2-7	CASSWRRDSPTYEQYF
NA	TRBV7-8	NA	CASSLVETYEQYF
NA	TRBV19	TRBJ2-7	CAISKGPIYEQYF
TRBD2	TRBV5-5	TRBJ2-7	CASSLSPSGTYEQYF